The next 10 T cell receptor beta chains were all read from a single sample in a study of blood T cell repertoires in COVID-19. Libraries were prepared by immunoSEQ multiplex PCR; TCRdb keeps only in-frame clonotypes and omits some of them. This table holds roughly 160,000 clones, around 86% found once. Sequencing was carried out using peripheral blood. The receptors here all came from a woman over 75 with COVID-19, enrolled during active disease.

V is TRBV5-1 and J is TRBJ2-7; a possible D gene is TRBD1 (6 bases). This CDR3 comprises 14 residues. Trimming stripped 4 bases from V and 4 bases from J, with 15 bases between. CDR1 is SGHRS, CDR2 YFSETQ, per germline. The chain's CDR3 is CASSRGPGEYEQYF. CDR3 DNA: TGCGCCAGCAGCAGGGGTCCAGGGGAGTACGAGCAGTACTTC.

DNA of the CDR3: TGTGCCAGCAGCTTGGACAGGGTCGTCACTGAAGCTTTCTTT. Its protein product is CASSLDRVVTEAFF. The chain combines TRBV7-9 with TRBJ1-1, with 8 bases lining up with TRBD1. The junction had 4 bases not matched to a gene; V was cut back by 3 bases and J by 4 bases. Germline values: CDR1 SEHNR, CDR2 FQNEAQ (reference sequence). This CDR3 comprises 14 residues.

The chain links TRBV28 to TRBJ2-7; D uncertain. The V gene lost 5 bases and the J gene lost 6 bases, with 14 bases spanning the gap. Germline values: CDR1 MDHEN, CDR2 SYDVKM. The CDR3 loop spans 13 amino acids. This CDR3 is CASSVHPSVEQYF. CDR3 sequence (DNA): TGTGCCAGCAGTGTCCACCCATCGGTCGAGCAGTACTTC.

This sequence joins TRBV7-9 and TRBJ1-2, with TRBD1 matching over 10 bases. Trimming cost V 8 bases and J 8 bases; bases outside gene matches: 14. Germline V gene sequence: CDR1 SEHNR, CDR2 FQNEAQ (reference sequence). The CDR3 sequence is 15 residues long. CDR3 protein: CASALGGQGNSGYTF. CDR3 DNA: TGTGCCAGCGCATTGGGGGGACAGGGGAATAGCGGCTACACCTTC.

This clone showed up just a few times. This chain links TRBV2 with TRBJ2-1; 11 bases map to TRBD2. The CDR3 runs 15 residues. V shed 6 bases and J 6 bases; nucleotides not matched to a gene: 7. The germline CDR1 and CDR2 sequences are SNHLY and FYNNEI. CDR3 sequence reads: CASSGISGRGNEQFF. CDR3 DNA sequence: TGTGCCAGCAGCGGAATTAGCGGGAGGGGCAATGAGCAGTTCTTC.

V usage is TRBV28 and J usage is TRBJ2-1; 7 bases map to TRBD1. Germline V gives CDR1 MDHEN, CDR2 SYDVKM. CDR3 length: 17 residues. Trimming took 5 bases from V and 4 from J; bases not matched to a gene: 14. The CDR3 coding sequence is TGTGCCAGCAGTCCCTGGACAGGTCGAGGTTCGTACAATGAGCAGTTCTTC. Translated, it gives CASSPWTGRGSYNEQFF.

V usage is TRBV7-2 and J usage is TRBJ2-1, with TRBD1 matching 7 bases. The J segment lost 9 bases and the V segment lost 4 bases, leaving 9 bases of the junction unmatched. This CDR3 contains 14 residues. CDR1 SGHTA and CDR2 FQGNSA come from the germline V gene. CDR3 loop: CASSSQTGSGEQFF. As DNA, the CDR3 is TGTGCCAGCAGCTCGCAGACAGGGAGTGGTGAGCAGTTCTTC. The full variable domain, rest sourced from reference TRBV7-2 and TRBJ2-1, is GAGVSQSPSNKVTEKGKDVELRCDPISGHTALYWYRQSLGQGLEFLIYFQGNSAPDKSGLPSDRFSAERTGGSVSTLTIQRTQQEDSAVYLCASSSQTGSGEQFFGPGTRLTVL.

The chain has TRBV7-9 and TRBJ2-7, with D possibly matching TRBD2 (5 bases). Per germline, CDR1 SEHNR and CDR2 FQNEAQ (reference sequence). CDR3 size: 15 residues. The germline V and J ends were trimmed by 0 bases and 0 bases, with 9 bases remaining between them. CDR3 DNA: TGTGCCAGCAGCTTAGCGGGAGCCAGCTCCTACGAGCAGTACTTC. Its translation is CASSLAGASSYEQYF.

The V and J genes are TRBV15 and TRBJ2-1; D perhaps matches TRBD1 (6 bases). The CDR3 covers 15 residues. Trimming stripped 2 bases from V and 6 bases from J, with 14 bases between. Germline V gene sequence: CDR1 LNHNV, CDR2 YYDKDF (reference sequence). CDR3 in amino acids: CATSRKRQDVNEQFF. As DNA, the CDR3 is TGTGCCACCAGCAGAAAGCGACAGGACGTCAATGAGCAGTTCTTC. The variable domain in full, with the rest retrieved from reference TRBV15 and TRBJ2-1, is DAMVIQNPRYQVTQFGKPVTLSCSQTLNHNVMYWYQQKSSQAPKLLFHYYDKDFNNEADTPDNFQSRRPNTSFCFLDIRSPGLGDTAMYLCATSRKRQDVNEQFFGPGTRLTVL.

The V gene is TRBV7-6, the J gene TRBJ2-1, with a weak D call TRBD2 (5 bases). Trimming left V 5 bases short and J 0 bases short, with 14 bases between. The CDR3 has 16 residues. In germline, CDR1 is SGHVS, CDR2 FNYEAQ. The DNA of the CDR3 is TGTGCCAGCAGCCGGGGTCTCCTGAGCTCCTACAATGAGCAGTTCTTC. This codes for CASSRGLLSSYNEQFF.